Listed here is a single T cell receptor beta chain. Its antigen is still unknown. There are no base qualities to consult, and no much larger clone falls within one base. What the time point label conveys for this sample: baseline before first vaccination. Vaccinee samples came from UK trials COV001 and COV002, including a single-blind randomized controlled phase 2/3 trial of AZD1222 (ChAdOx1 nCoV-19) in healthy adults. For TCRbeta chain sequencing, PBMC samples from trial participants were taken at day 0 and at day 28 after the second dose. The CDR3 regions of human TCRbeta chains were analyzed by immunosequencing. The paper's data handling went like this. TCRs in the repertoires were compared against a reference library of SARS-CoV-2-specific TCRs that had been generated with the MIRA antigen-specificity platform. Breadth was defined as the fraction of unique TCRs that were SARS-CoV-2-associated, and depth was defined as the fraction of total T cells that were SARS-CoV-2-associated. Using the MIRA data, every spike-specific TCR was mapped to the spike region that the TCR reacted to and assigned to either a CD4 or a CD8 class. Log10-transformed breadth and depth values were compared by one-way ANOVA with Sidak's multiple comparisons tests. Drawn from immuneACCESS, this table holds only the in-frame rearrangements with V and J called that TCRdb kept. Clones are partly lost; checked studies trace under half to an unresolved V gene and leave the rest unexplained. The V and J calls and clone size come from that table; D and trimming were worked out from the DNA. The sample table holds approximately 180,000 clones, of which roughly 92% were seen once. Of the sample, roughly 10% is held by the ten largest clones.

These data belong to a study of T cell responses to AZD1222 COVID-19 vaccine (dated by TCRdb to about 2021). About the investigation overall: Because spike-specific TCR depth and breadth did not differ between the two schedules, AZD1222 recipients who got a second dose at roughly 4 weeks were pooled with those who got a second dose at roughly 12 weeks. Trial participants were enrolled by age into 18-55, 56-69 and 70-plus year subgroups, with 148, 28 and 57 TCR-sequenced participants respectively. A total of more than 230 trial participants underwent TCR sequencing, of whom roughly 210 had received two doses of AZD1222 and about 25 had received two doses of the MenACWY control vaccine.

What the work shows at the level of the full study, not this receptor alone: The 56-69-year group was small, and its depth increase did not reach significance, likely because of low power. Most participants were white British and females outnumbered males, and the authors suggested that clonal diversity may have been underestimated. Conclusions about previously exposed vaccinees are limited because only six or seven AZD1222 recipients were SARS-CoV-2 seropositive at baseline. Because no samples from the day 14 peak response were available, repertoires could be characterized only after the peak T cell response. Reportedly, close to half of the unique spike-specific TCRs recognized epitopes lying outside the regions that are mutated in the B.1.351 and B.1.1.7 variants. Spike-specific TCR breadth and depth rose significantly after two AZD1222 doses compared with day 0 and with MenACWY recipients. CD4 TCRs associated with the vaccine covered the entire spike protein, and the dominant responses were in regions 160-218 and 743-854.

The CDR3 starts with the cysteine, ends with the valine, and has 14 residues. Only CDR3 DNA remains: 42 bases, in frame from the first base. The sequences come from peripheral blood, collected on day 0 of AZD1222 vaccination. Recombination joined TRBV21-1 with TRBJ2-7; TRBD2 was called by the table and not checked on the DNA. TRBV21-1 is a pseudogene segment. This TCR derives from an adult in good health. At the DNA level, the sequence is TGTGCCAGCAGCAAAGCTGCGGACTCCTACGAGCAGTACGTC. Its translation is CASSKAADSYEQYV.